This TCR beta chain was recovered during a study of blood T cell repertoires in COVID-19. Study as a whole: From the United States, Italy and Spain came samples of acute and convalescent COVID-19. T cells, B-cell-depleted T cells, or PBMCs supplied cDNA or gDNA.

Original analysis: Amplifying reference gene primers gave estimates of nucleated cell counts. Produced via immunoSEQ multiplex PCR; TCRdb's table is partial and in-frame only. The DNA gave D and trimming, while V, J and clone size come from that table. The sample records just under 85,000 clones, about 83% being singletons. The V and J ends lost 2 bases and 8 bases, in that order; junction bases with no gene match: 4. The CDR3 covers 14 residues. Germline loops: CDR1 KGHSH, CDR2 LQKENI. This sequence originates from a woman older than 75 with acute or convalescent COVID-19. The V gene is TRBV18, the J gene TRBJ1-4; 8 nucleotides match TRBD1. Sequencing was performed on peripheral blood. The CDR3 spells CASSPNRGDEKLFF. The CDR3 DNA sequence: TGTGCCAGCTCACCAAACAGGGGGGACGAAAAACTGTTTTTT.